The clone carrying this T cell receptor beta chain showed up just a few times. Antigen specificity is unknown. The CDR3 covers 15 residues. From germline, CDR1 is MGHRA and CDR2 YSYEKL. The V segment lost 2 bases and the J segment 0 bases; nucleotides outside the gene matches: 3. This specimen comes from a study of T cell repertoires in cytomegalovirus infection. Turning to the study itself: CMV infection plus the matching HLA type was flagged by public TCR beta signatures. The study's findings and limits: The response measured ex vivo was dominated by TCR beta clonotypes (HLA-C-restricted and CMV-specific). Individuals carrying CMV plus the relevant HLA were identified by cumulative frequency of public TCR beta families.

TCRdb independently ran MiXCR on the reads; one entry per CDR3 protein. The sample lists fewer than 550,000 distinct CDR3 sequences; approximately 15% were seen once. The sequence was collected from a human donor in good health (CMV status not recorded). Some clones in this sample may be carry-over from other donors' samples. The chain recombines TRBV4-1 with TRBJ2-5, with TRBD2 identical over 7 bases. The sequenced material came from CD8+ T cells from PBMCs. The CDR3 coding sequence is TGCGCCAGCAGCCAAACCCTAGCGGACCAAGAGACCCAGTACTTC. Protein: CASSQTLADQETQYF.